Below are 22 T cell receptor beta chains sequenced from a single sample in a study of cytomegalovirus exposure and HLA in healthy donors. PCR was performed using 60 Vbeta and 13 Jbeta primers. This table comes from immunoSEQ multiplex PCR, and its TCRdb copy is limited to in-frame clones, with some not included. The table includes about 130,000 clones, over 60% detected once. Sequencing was done on a sample of PBMCs. Source of these receptors: a middle-aged man in good health and CMV-seronegative.

The chain links TRBV5-5 to TRBJ2-5, with TRBD1 identical over 7 bases. CDR1 is SGHKS, CDR2 YYEKEE, per germline (reference sequence). The CDR3 is 15 residues long. The V segment lost 2 bases and the J segment 7 bases; nucleotides outside the gene matches: 11. In nucleotides, the CDR3 is TGTGCCAGCAGCTTAACCCGACAGGGAACCGCGACCCAGTACTTC. Its translation is CASSLTRQGTATQYF. Full variable domain (rest looked up from reference TRBV5-5 and TRBJ2-5): DAGVTQSPTHLIKTRGQQVTLRCSPISGHKSVSWYQQVLGQGPQFIFQYYEKEERGRGNFPDRFSARQFPNYSSELNVNALLLGDSALYLCASSLTRQGTATQYFGPGTRLLVL.

The V call is TRBV28, the J call TRBJ2-7, with D possibly matching TRBD2 (5 bases). Germline lookup yields CDR1 MDHEN and CDR2 SYDVKM. V was clipped by 3 bases and J by 2 bases, with 17 bases between them. This CDR3 spans 16 amino acids. This chain's CDR3 is CASSFSRRPLTYEQYF. In DNA form, the CDR3 reads TGTGCCAGCAGTTTTAGCAGGAGGCCCTTAACCTACGAGCAGTACTTC.

This sequence joins TRBV10-1 and TRBJ1-5; TRBD1 matches at 7 bases. V lost 4 bases to trimming and J lost 8 bases; unmatched junction nucleotides: 23. The CDR3 has 19 amino acids. In germline, CDR1 is WNHNN, CDR2 SYGVQD (reference sequence). The CDR3 DNA sequence: TGCGCCAGCAGTGGAGAAAACATGACAGGGCCCCTGGGTGTAGAGCCCCAGCATTTT. Translating it yields CASSGENMTGPLGVEPQHF.

This clone was found a few times. Other DNA sequences in the same sample also yield this CDR3. V gene TRBV18 combines with J gene TRBJ1-6; the D gene is possibly TRBD1 (5 bases). CDR1 and CDR2 (germline): KGHSH, LQKENI. This CDR3 spans 14 amino acids. The V end was cut by 1 base, the J end by 8 bases, with 9 bases between. The CDR3 region is CASSPRGEDSPLHF. In nucleotides, the CDR3 is TGTGCCAGCTCACCACGGGGGGAGGATTCACCCCTCCACTTT.

A few counts support this clone. The chain employs TRBV6-6 and TRBJ1-2; TRBD1 might be the D (6 bases). With 7 bases removed from V and 6 bases from J, the gap between germline ends came to 24 bases. The CDR3 is 16 amino acids. Germline-derived CDR1 and CDR2 are MNHNY and SVGAGI (reference sequence). Written as DNA, the CDR3 is TGTGCCAGCACCTCGCGGGGGGGGGCCGAACTTCATGGCTACACCTTC. Its translation is CASTSRGGAELHGYTF.

This clone occurred once. The V call is TRBV30, the J call TRBJ1-1; TRBD1 aligns across 12 bases. CDR1 and CDR2 (germline): GTSNPN, SVGIG (reference sequence). V lost 7 bases, J lost 8 bases, and 5 bases stayed unmatched. The CDR3 extends over 12 amino acids. The CDR3 region is CALGQGAAEAFF. For the CDR3, the DNA is TGTGCCTTGGGACAGGGGGCGGCCGAAGCTTTCTTT.

The V call is TRBV6-6, the J call TRBJ1-1; D gene ambiguous. Per the germline V gene, CDR1 is MNHNY and CDR2 is SVGAGI (reference sequence). This CDR3 has 12 amino acids. Trimming pared 7 bases from V and 1 base from J, leaving 7 bases between. The DNA for the CDR3 is TGTGCCAGCACCGTCCGGAACACTGAAGCTTTCTTT. Translating it yields CASTVRNTEAFF.

The chain employs TRBV21-1 and TRBJ1-4; the table gives TRBD1 as D, unverified against the DNA. TRBV21-1 is termed a pseudogene. There are 13 residues in the CDR3. The CDR3 here is CASRDRRNEKLFF. The CDR3 nucleotides are TGTGCCAGCAGGGACAGGAGGAATGAAAAACTGTTTTTT.

The chain couples TRBV28 to TRBJ1-1; 11 bases are shared with TRBD1. Germline lookup yields CDR1 MDHEN and CDR2 SYDVKM. The CDR3 totals 18 residues. V lost 1 base to trimming and J lost 4 bases; unmatched junction nucleotides: 11. For the CDR3, the DNA is TGTGCCAGCAGTTTATTTTTTGGGACAGGGGGTGGGGGCACTGAAGCTTTCTTT. As protein: CASSLFFGTGGGGTEAFF. The full variable domain, in which reference TRBV28 and TRBJ1-1 provide the parts outside the CDR3, is DVKVTQSSRYLVKRTGEKVFLECVQDMDHENMFWYRQDPGLGLRLIYFSYDVKMKEKGDIPEGYSVSREKKERFSLILESASTNQTSMYLCASSLFFGTGGGGTEAFFGQGTRLTVV.

This chain connects TRBV6-5 to TRBJ1-2; 10 bases fit TRBD1. Per the germline V gene, CDR1 is MNHEY and CDR2 is SVGAGI. V shed 6 bases and J 8 bases; nucleotides not matched to a gene: 9. The CDR3 consists of 14 residues. The CDR3 is CASRAAGTGVGYTF. The CDR3 nucleotides are TGTGCCAGCAGGGCCGCCGGGACAGGGGTCGGCTACACCTTC.

The genes are TRBV15 and TRBJ1-5; the match to TRBD1 covers 8 bases. This CDR3 has 17 amino acids. In germline, CDR1 is LNHNV, CDR2 YYDKDF (reference sequence). After removal of 0 bases from V and 5 bases from J, the junction contained 9 bases not matched to a gene. The CDR3 region has the DNA TGTGCCACCAGCAGAGAACCCGAACAGGGGGTGGATCAGCCCCAGCATTTT. The encoded protein is CATSREPEQGVDQPQHF.

The chain has TRBV6-1 and TRBJ2-1, with 12 bases aligning to TRBD2. Germline CDR1 MNHNS, CDR2 SASEGT. The trim removed 7 bases at V and 5 bases at J, leaving 3 bases unmatched. This CDR3 contains 14 residues. CDR3 protein: CASMTSGGNNEQFF. The CDR3 DNA reads as TGTGCCAGCATGACTAGCGGGGGCAACAATGAGCAGTTCTTC.

The V gene is TRBV27, the J gene TRBJ2-3; the match to TRBD1 covers 7 bases. CDR3 size: 15 residues. CDR1 and CDR2 (germline): MNHEY, SMNVEV (reference sequence). With V trimmed by 8 bases and J by 1 base, 9 bases remained unmatched. The CDR3 DNA is TGTGCCAGCGGGCCCGGGACAGCTCGCACAGATACGCAGTATTTT. Its protein is CASGPGTARTDTQYF.

This clone was picked up one time. The CDR3 sequence: CRIGDPGYQPQHF. The DNA of the CDR3 is TGCAGGATTGGTGACCCAGGGTACCAGCCCCAGCATTTT. The chain employs TRBV29-1 and TRBJ1-5, with D perhaps matching TRBD1 (5 bases). CDR3 size: 13 residues. Germline CDR1 is SQVTM and CDR2 is ANQGSEA. The whole variable domain, filled in from reference TRBV29-1 and TRBJ1-5, reads SAVISQKPSRDICQRGTSLTIQCQVDSQVTMMFWYRQQPGQSLTLIATANQGSEATYESGFVIDKFPISRPNLTFSTLTVSNMSPEDSSIYLCRIGDPGYQPQHFGDGTRLSIL.

The table lists this clone with a count of one. The chain has TRBV7-2 and TRBJ1-4, with a possible D match to TRBD1 (5 bases). Germline loops: CDR1 SGHTA, CDR2 FQGNSA. The CDR3 loop spans 15 amino acids. V lost 4 bases and J 8 bases, leaving 17 bases between the germline ends. The CDR3 DNA reads TGTGCCAGCAGCTCCGGGCGCAGGGCTCGGGAAAAACTGTTTTTT. It is translated as CASSSGRRAREKLFF.

The chain carries TRBV30 and TRBJ2-1; D perhaps matches TRBD1 (5 bases). Germline lookup yields CDR1 GTSNPN and CDR2 SVGIG (reference sequence). CDR3 length: 11 residues. The V end lost 0 bases, the J end lost 13 bases, and 10 bases lay between the germline ends. The DNA of the CDR3 is TGTGCCTGGAGTGTGGAAAGGGGACAGTTCTTC. It specifies CAWSVERGQFF.

This chain connects TRBV29-1 to TRBJ1-2, with D possibly matching TRBD1 (6 bases). Germline CDR1 SQVTM, CDR2 ANQGSEA. V was shortened by 7 bases and J by 14 bases, with 26 bases between the two germline ends. CDR3 length: 13 residues. The CDR3 DNA sequence: TGCAGCGCTACCCCGGGACAAGGGGCCCTAGGGACCTTC. Residues: CSATPGQGALGTF.

The chain couples TRBV5-1 to TRBJ2-7; D call uncertain. This CDR3 contains 14 residues. CDR1 and CDR2 from the germline V gene are SGHRS and YFSETQ. V was shortened by 0 bases and J by 2 bases, with 9 bases between the two germline ends. This chain's CDR3 is CASSLAGRTYEQYF. DNA for the CDR3: TGCGCCAGCAGCTTGGCCGGCAGGACCTACGAGCAGTACTTC.

The chain links TRBV4-1 to TRBJ2-5; D remains unclear. This CDR3 contains 14 residues. CDR1 is MGHRA, CDR2 YSYEKL, per germline. Between the trimmed V and J ends, which lost 0 bases and 5 bases, there was a span of 10 bases. CDR3 sequence (DNA): TGCGCCAGCAGCCAAGAGGGTAGCACCGAGACCCAGTACTTC. This codes for CASSQEGSTETQYF.

V usage is TRBV4-1 and J usage is TRBJ1-2, with a tentative D call TRBD1 (6 bases). With 4 bases removed from V and 0 bases from J, the gap between germline ends came to 12 bases. The V gene's germline CDR1 is MGHRA and CDR2 YSYEKL. This CDR3 spans 15 amino acids. The CDR3 reads CASSLRTAANYGYTF. CDR3 in DNA: TGCGCCAGCAGCCTACGGACAGCAGCTAACTATGGCTACACCTTC.

The gene calls are TRBV29-1 and TRBJ2-5, with 8 bases lining up with TRBD1. Germline CDR1 is SQVTM and CDR2 is ANQGSEA. CDR3 size: 14 residues. The trim removed 3 bases at V and 1 base at J, leaving 4 bases unmatched. CDR3 DNA: TGCAGCGTTGATCAGGGGGCCCCCCAAGAGACCCAGTACTTC. It specifies CSVDQGAPQETQYF. The full variable domain, with the rest looked up from reference TRBV29-1 and TRBJ2-5, is SAVISQKPSRDICQRGTSLTIQCQVDSQVTMMFWYRQQPGQSLTLIATANQGSEATYESGFVIDKFPISRPNLTFSTLTVSNMSPEDSSIYLCSVDQGAPQETQYFGPGTRLLVL.

Only one count was recorded for this clone. The V and J genes are TRBV7-9 and TRBJ1-5; tentative D call: TRBD1 (5 bases). CDR3 length equals 16 residues. Per the germline V gene, CDR1 is SEHNR and CDR2 is FQNEAQ (reference sequence). Trimming removed 0 bases from V and 5 bases from J, with 14 bases in between. CDR3 coding DNA: TGTGCCAGCAGCTTAGCGCGTGTAGGGGATGATCAGCCCCAGCATTTT. Residues: CASSLARVGDDQPQHF. The complete variable domain, with remaining parts taken from reference TRBV7-9 and TRBJ1-5, reads DTGVSQNPRHKITKRGQNVTFRCDPISEHNRLYWYRQTLGQGPEFLTYFQNEAQLEKSRLLSDRFSAERPKGSFSTLEIQRTEQGDSAMYLCASSLARVGDDQPQHFGDGTRLSIL.